This T cell receptor (beta chain) stems from a study of glioma-infiltrating T cells after dendritic cell vaccination. The assay was immunoSEQ multiplex PCR, and TCRdb's table has in-frame clones only and misses some. This table holds around 96,000 clones, about 79% found once. The V end was cut by 3 bases, the J end by 2 bases, with 14 bases between. Germline lookup yields CDR1 MNHEY and CDR2 SMNVEV (reference sequence). This CDR3 is 15 amino acids long. The sequenced sample was blood, obtained before dendritic cell vaccination. The chain has TRBV27 and TRBJ2-7; tentatively, D is TRBD2 (7 bases). This receptor was taken from a human donor with glioblastoma. This chain's CDR3 is CASSLGGAVPYEQYF. The CDR3 nucleotides are TGTGCCAGCAGTTTGGGGGGGGCCGTTCCCTACGAGCAGTACTTC.